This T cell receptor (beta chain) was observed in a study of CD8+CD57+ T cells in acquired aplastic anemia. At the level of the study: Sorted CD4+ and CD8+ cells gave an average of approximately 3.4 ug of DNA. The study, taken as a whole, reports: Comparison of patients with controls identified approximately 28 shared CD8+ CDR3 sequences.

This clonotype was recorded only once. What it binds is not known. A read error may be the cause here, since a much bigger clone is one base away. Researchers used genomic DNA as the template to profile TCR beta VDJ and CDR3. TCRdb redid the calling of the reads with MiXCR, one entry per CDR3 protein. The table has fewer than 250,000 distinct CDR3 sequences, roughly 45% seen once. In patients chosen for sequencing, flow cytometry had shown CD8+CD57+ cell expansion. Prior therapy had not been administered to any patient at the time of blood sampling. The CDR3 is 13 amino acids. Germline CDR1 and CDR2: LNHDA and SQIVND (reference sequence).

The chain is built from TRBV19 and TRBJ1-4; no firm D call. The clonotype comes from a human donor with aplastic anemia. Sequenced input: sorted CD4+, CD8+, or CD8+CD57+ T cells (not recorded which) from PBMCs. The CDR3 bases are TGTGCCAGTAGTATTCGGACTAATGAAAGACTGTTTTTT. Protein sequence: CASSIRTNERLFF.